The rows below give T cell receptor beta chains drawn from one sample of a study of blood T cell repertoires in COVID-19. The data were produced by immunoSEQ multiplex PCR, yet TCRdb's version contains in-frame clones alone and is incomplete. The sample has some 95,000 clones, around 90% seen once. The sequencing input was peripheral blood. Receptors were obtained from a human donor with active COVID-19. The donor label of this sample is uncertain. The CDR3 runs from the conserved cysteine through the conserved F or W. A D gene is named only where the DNA matches it firmly. Clone size is given for some rows only: seen once, a few or many times, or a class if the clone is expanded.

size	V	D	J	DNA	CDR3
NA	TRBV15	TRBD1	TRBJ1-1	TGTGCCACCAGCAGGACCGACAGGGGTTGGTCTGAAGCTTTCTTT	CATSRTDRGWSEAFF
NA	TRBV6-1	NA	TRBJ1-1	TGTGCCAGCAGTGAATGGGGGGGACGGTTGAACACTGAAGCTTTCTTT	CASSEWGGRLNTEAFF
NA	TRBV28	NA	TRBJ2-5	TGTGCCAGCAAGAAGCCGGGGGTGTGGATCAGGGGGCAAGAGACCCAGTACTTC	CASKKPGVWIRGQETQYF
NA	TRBV4-1	NA	TRBJ2-1	TGCGCCAGCAGCCAAGACTATGTCGCGTACAATGAGCAGTTCTTC	CASSQDYVAYNEQFF
NA	TRBV5-4	NA	TRBJ2-3	TGTGCCAGCAGCTTACGGGGGGCTAGGGCAGATACGCAGTATTTT	CASSLRGARADTQYF
NA	TRBV29-1	TRBD2	TRBJ2-5	TGCAGCGGGACGGGACTAGCGGGGACAGAGACCCAGTACTTC	CSGTGLAGTETQYF
many	TRBV5-4	NA	TRBJ1-2	TGTGCCAGCAGCTTGGTAAGCTATGATGGCTACACCTTC	CASSLVSYDGYTF
NA	TRBV9	TRBD2	TRBJ2-3	TGTGCCAGCAGCGTAGGGCGGGGGAGCACAGATACGCAGTATTTT	CASSVGRGSTDTQYF
NA	TRBV4-2	NA	TRBJ1-2	TGTGCCAGCAGCCCTTCTGACAGAGGAACCAACTATGGCTACACCTTC	CASSPSDRGTNYGYTF
NA	TRBV2	NA	TRBJ2-5	TGTGCCAGCAGCCCTAGCCGGGCTCTCGGGGAGACCCAGTACTTC	CASSPSRALGETQYF
once	TRBV6-2/TRBV6-3	NA	TRBJ2-3	TGTGCCAGCAGTCCGGGACAATCGGTCCCAGATACGCAGTATTTT	CASSPGQSVPDTQYF
NA	TRBV3-1/TRBV3-2	NA	TRBJ2-1	TGTGCCAGCAGCCAAGTCCCAGACCCCCCGGGGTGGGGAGCCTACAATGAGCAGTTCTTC	CASSQVPDPPGWGAYNEQFF
NA	TRBV7-7	TRBD1	TRBJ2-7	TGTGCTAGCAGCCGCGGACAGGGGGGTTCCTACGAGCAGTACTTC	CASSRGQGGSYEQYF
NA	TRBV4-1	NA	TRBJ2-1	TGCGCCAGCAGCTCCGGTCGCCGGGGATACAATGAGCAGTTCTTC	CASSSGRRGYNEQFF